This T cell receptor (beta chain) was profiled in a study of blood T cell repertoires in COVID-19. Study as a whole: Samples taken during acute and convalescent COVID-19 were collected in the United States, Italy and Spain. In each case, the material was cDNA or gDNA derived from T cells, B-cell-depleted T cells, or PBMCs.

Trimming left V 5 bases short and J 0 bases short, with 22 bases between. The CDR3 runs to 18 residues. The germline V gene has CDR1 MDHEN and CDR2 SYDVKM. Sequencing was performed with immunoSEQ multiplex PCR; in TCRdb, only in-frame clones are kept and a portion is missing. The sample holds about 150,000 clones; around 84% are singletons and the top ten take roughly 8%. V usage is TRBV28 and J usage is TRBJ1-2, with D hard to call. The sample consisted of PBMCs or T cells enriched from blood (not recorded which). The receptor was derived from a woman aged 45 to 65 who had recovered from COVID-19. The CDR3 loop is CASSPLTTHPGTNYGYTF. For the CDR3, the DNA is TGTGCCAGCAGTCCCCTGACGACCCACCCGGGAACTAACTATGGCTACACCTTC.